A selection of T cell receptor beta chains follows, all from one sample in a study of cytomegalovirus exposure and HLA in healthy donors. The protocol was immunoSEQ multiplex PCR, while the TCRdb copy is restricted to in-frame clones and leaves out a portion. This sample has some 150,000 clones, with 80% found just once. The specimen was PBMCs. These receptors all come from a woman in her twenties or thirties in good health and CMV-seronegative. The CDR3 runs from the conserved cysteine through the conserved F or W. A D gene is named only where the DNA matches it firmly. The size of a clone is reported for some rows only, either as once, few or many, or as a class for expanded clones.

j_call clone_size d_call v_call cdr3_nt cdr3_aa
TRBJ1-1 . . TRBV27 TGTGCCAGCAGTTATAGGGGTGGGCACACTGAAGCTTTCTTT CASSYRGGHTEAFF
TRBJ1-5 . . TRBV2 TGTGCCAGCAGTGAGATCAGAGGTAGCAATCAGCCCCAGCATTTT CASSEIRGSNQPQHF
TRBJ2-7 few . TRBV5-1 TGCGCCAGCAAACTTCTGGACGGGGGACCCGACGAGCAGTACTTC CASKLLDGGPDEQYF
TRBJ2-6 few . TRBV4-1 TGCGCCAGCAGCCAAGGGCCCCAGGGCTCTGGGGCCAACGTCCTGACTTTC CASSQGPQGSGANVLTF
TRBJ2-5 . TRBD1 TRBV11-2 TGTGCCAGCAGCTTAGTTGGCAGGGGGATTGTGGAGACCCAGTACTTC CASSLVGRGIVETQYF
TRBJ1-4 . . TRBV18 TGTGCCAGCTCACGTGTTTCCGGGGAAAAACTGTTTTTT CASSRVSGEKLFF
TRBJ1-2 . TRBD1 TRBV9 TGTGCCAGCAGCCGGGGGACAGGGAATGGCTACACCTTC CASSRGTGNGYTF
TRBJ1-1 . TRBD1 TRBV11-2 TGTGCCAGCAGCCCACACCCGGACAGGGTGCCTGAAGCTTTCTTT CASSPHPDRVPEAFF
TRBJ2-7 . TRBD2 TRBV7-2 TGTGCCAGCAGCTTAAAAGCGGGAGATTCCTACGAGCAGTACTTC CASSLKAGDSYEQYF
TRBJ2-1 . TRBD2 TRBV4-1 TGCGCCAGCAGCCAAGGCCCCTCGGCGGGGGGCCCCTACAATGAGCAGTTCTTC CASSQGPSAGGPYNEQFF
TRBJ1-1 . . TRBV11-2 TGTGCCAGCAGCTTAGATCTGGAGGCGAACACTGAAGCTTTCTTT CASSLDLEANTEAFF
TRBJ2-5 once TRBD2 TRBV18 TGTGCCAGCTCACCCCTGGCACTAGCGGGAGAACTCGTGACCCAGTACTTC CASSPLALAGELVTQYF
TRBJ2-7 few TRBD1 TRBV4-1 TGCGCCAGCAGCCAAGGGACAGGGGGGCCCTACGAGCAGTACTTC CASSQGTGGPYEQYF
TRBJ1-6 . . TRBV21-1 TGTGCCAGCAGCAAAGTGGGCAGGGGACGGTCCTATAATTCACCCCTCCACTTT CASSKVGRGRSYNSPLHF
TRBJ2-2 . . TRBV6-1 TGTGCCAGCAGCCCGGCCGGAGTCACCGGGGAGCTGTTTTTT CASSPAGVTGELFF
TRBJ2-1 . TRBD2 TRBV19 TGTGCCAGTACTGGCGGGGGCTACAATGAGCAGTTCTTC CASTGGGYNEQFF
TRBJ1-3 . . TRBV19 TGTGCCAGTAGTCATCTAGCCTCAGGAAACACCATATATTTT CASSHLASGNTIYF
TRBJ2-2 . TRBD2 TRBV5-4 TGTGCCAGCAGCTTGGATCCTAGCGGGAGTGGCACCGGGGAGCTGTTTTTT CASSLDPSGSGTGELFF
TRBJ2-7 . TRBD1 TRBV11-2 TGTGCCAGCAGCCCAATTCGGGGACAGGGGACCTACGAGCAGTACTTC CASSPIRGQGTYEQYF
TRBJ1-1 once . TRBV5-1 TGCGCCAGCAGCTCTACAGGGATCGAAGCTTTCTTT CASSSTGIEAFF
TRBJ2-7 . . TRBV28 TGTGCCACCATTAACGGAGAGGAGCAGTACTTC CATINGEEQYF
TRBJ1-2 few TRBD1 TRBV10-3 TGTGCCATCACCAGACAGGGGGACTATGGCTACACCTTC CAITRQGDYGYTF
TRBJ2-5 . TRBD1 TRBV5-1 TGCGCCAGCAGCCGGATTACCGGGACAGGGATGGGAGAGACCCAGTACTTC CASSRITGTGMGETQYF
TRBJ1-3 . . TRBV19 TGTGCCAGTCCCCCGACAGAACAAGGTCGAAACACCATATATTTT CASPPTEQGRNTIYF
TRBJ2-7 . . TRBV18 TGTGCCAGCTCACCACCGGCGGGCTACGAGCAGTACTTC CASSPPAGYEQYF
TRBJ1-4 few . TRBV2 TGTGCCAGCAGTCGGAGGGAGGCAACTAATGAAAAACTGTTTTTT CASSRREATNEKLFF
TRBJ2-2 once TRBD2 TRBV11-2 TGTGCCAGCAGCTTATTCTCTAGCGGGGGGGCCGGCGGGGAGCTGTTTTTT CASSLFSSGGAGGELFF
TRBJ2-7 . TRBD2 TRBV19 TGTGCCAGTAGTTCTAGCGGGAGAAAGGGCTCCTACGAGCAGTACTTC CASSSSGRKGSYEQYF
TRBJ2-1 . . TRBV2 TGTGCCAGCAGTAGACTTGCCACCTACAATGAGCAGTTCTTC CASSRLATYNEQFF
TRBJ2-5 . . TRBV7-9 TGTGCCAGCAGCTCGACAGGCCACCAAGGGACCCAGTACTTC CASSSTGHQGTQYF
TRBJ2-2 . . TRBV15 TGTGCCACCAGCCGCAGACGGGGCACCGGGGAGCTGTTTTTT CATSRRRGTGELFF
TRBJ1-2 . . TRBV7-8 TGTGCCAGCAGCTTATTCTCCCCCGGGAGGGGGTTTAGCTATGGCTACACCTTC CASSLFSPGRGFSYGYTF
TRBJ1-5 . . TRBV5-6 TGTGCCAGCAGCTTGGGGGCCGGGGCGGGATTTAGCAATCAGCCCCAGCATTTT CASSLGAGAGFSNQPQHF
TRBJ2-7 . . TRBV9 TGTGCCAGCAGCGTAGGAAATAGCGTACACTACGAGCAGTACTTC CASSVGNSVHYEQYF
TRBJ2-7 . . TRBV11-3 TGTGCCAGCAGCCAGGGGACCGCCGAGGACGAGCAGTACTTC CASSQGTAEDEQYF
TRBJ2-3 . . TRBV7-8 TGTGCCAGCAGCTGGCCGGAGGATACGCAGTATTTT CASSWPEDTQYF
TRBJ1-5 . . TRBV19 TGTGCCAGTAGTATCACTATTGATCAGCCCCAGCATTTT CASSITIDQPQHF
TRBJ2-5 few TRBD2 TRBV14 TGTGCCAGCAGCCAGCTAGCGGGGGGGATCGAAGAGACCCAGTACTTC CASSQLAGGIEETQYF
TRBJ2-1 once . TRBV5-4 TGTGCCAGCAGCTCAGCGATCGGCTCACGTATCAATGAGCAGTTCTTC CASSSAIGSRINEQFF
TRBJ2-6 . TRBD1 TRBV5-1 TGCGCCAGCAGCTTGGGCGCTACTCCGGGACAGAGCAACGTCCTGACTTTC CASSLGATPGQSNVLTF
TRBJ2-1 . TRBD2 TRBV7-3 TGTGCCAGCAGCCAAGGACTAGCGGGAGATGAGCAGTTCTTC CASSQGLAGDEQFF
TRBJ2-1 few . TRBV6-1 TGTGCCAGCAGTGAAACGTCCCTGCAGGGGCCCTACAATGAGCAGTTCTTC CASSETSLQGPYNEQFF
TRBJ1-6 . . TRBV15 TGTGCCACCAGCAGAGATCGGGGGTTGAGTTCACCCCTCCACTTT CATSRDRGLSSPLHF
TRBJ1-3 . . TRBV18 TGTGCCAGCTCCCACAGCGAGGAGGGGAGAGGAAACACCATATATTTT CASSHSEEGRGNTIYF
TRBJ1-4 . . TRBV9 TGTGCCAGCAGTTTAGTCCCCCTACAGGACCAATTAAATGAAAAACTGTTTTTT CASSLVPLQDQLNEKLFF